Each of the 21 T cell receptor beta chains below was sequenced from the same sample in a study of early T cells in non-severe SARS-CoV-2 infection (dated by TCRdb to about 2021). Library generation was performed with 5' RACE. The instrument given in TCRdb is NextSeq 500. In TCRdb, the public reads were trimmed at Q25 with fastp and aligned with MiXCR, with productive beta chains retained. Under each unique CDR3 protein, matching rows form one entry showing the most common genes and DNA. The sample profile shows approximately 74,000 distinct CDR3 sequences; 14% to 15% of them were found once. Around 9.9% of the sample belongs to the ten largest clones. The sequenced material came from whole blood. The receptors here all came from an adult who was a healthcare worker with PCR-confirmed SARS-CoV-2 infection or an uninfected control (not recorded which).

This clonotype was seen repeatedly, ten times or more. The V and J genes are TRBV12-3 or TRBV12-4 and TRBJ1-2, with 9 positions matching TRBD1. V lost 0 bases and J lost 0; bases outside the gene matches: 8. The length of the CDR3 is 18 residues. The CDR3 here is CASSLALGGQGPNYGYTF. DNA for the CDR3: TGTGCCAGCAGTTTAGCGCTCGGGGGACAGGGACCTAACTATGGCTACACCTTC.

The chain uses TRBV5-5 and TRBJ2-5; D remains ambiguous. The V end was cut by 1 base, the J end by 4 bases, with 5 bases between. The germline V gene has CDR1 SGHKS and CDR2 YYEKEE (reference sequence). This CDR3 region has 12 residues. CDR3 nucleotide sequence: TGTGCCAGCAGCTTGCGGTTAGAGACCCAGTACTTC. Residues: CASSLRLETQYF.

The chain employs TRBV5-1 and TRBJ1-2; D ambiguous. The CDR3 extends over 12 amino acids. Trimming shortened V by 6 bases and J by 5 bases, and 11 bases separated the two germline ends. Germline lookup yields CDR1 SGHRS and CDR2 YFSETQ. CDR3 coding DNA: TGCGCCAGCACAAAGGACTCATATGGCTACACCTTC. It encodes CASTKDSYGYTF.

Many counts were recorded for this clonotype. CDR3 bases: TGCAGTGCTCAGACAGGATCTGGAAACACCATATATTTT. Protein sequence: CSAQTGSGNTIYF. The chain employs TRBV20-1 and TRBJ1-3; weak D call: TRBD1 (6 bases). This CDR3 has 13 residues. Trimming took off 5 bases at V and 1 base at J, with 9 bases between the two ends. The germline V gene encodes CDR1 DFQATT and CDR2 SNEGSKA (reference sequence).

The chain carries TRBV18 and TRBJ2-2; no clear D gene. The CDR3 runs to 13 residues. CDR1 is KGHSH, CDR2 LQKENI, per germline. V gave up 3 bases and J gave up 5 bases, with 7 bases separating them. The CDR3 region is CASSPSVTGELFF. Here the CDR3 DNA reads TGTGCCAGCTCACCGTCCGTGACCGGGGAGCTGTTTTTT.

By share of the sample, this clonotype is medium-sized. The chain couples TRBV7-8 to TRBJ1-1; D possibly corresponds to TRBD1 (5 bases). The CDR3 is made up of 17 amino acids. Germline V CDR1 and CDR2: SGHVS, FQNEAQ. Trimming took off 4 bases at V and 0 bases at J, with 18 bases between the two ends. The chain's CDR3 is CASSSPGGYGVNTEAFF. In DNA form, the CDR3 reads TGTGCCAGCAGCTCCCCTGGGGGGTATGGGGTGAACACTGAAGCTTTCTTT.

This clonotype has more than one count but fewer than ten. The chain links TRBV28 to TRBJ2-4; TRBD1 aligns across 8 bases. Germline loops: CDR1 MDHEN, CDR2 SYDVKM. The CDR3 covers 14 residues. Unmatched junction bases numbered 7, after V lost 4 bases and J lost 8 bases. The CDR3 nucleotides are TGTGCCAGCAGTTCAGGGGGCGGTTTGGACATTCAGTACTTC. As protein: CASSSGGGLDIQYF. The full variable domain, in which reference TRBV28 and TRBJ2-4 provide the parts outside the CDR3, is DVKVTQSSRYLVKRTGEKVFLECVQDMDHENMFWYRQDPGLGLRLIYFSYDVKMKEKGDIPEGYSVSREKKERFSLILESASTNQTSMYLCASSSGGGLDIQYFGAGTRLSVL.

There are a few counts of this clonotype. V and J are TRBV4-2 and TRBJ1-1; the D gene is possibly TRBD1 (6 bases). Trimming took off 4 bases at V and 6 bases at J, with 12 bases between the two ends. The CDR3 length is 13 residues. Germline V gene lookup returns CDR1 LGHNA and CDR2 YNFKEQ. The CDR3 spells CASSRERGAEAFF. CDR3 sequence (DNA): TGTGCCAGCAGCCGCGAGAGGGGGGCTGAAGCTTTCTTT.

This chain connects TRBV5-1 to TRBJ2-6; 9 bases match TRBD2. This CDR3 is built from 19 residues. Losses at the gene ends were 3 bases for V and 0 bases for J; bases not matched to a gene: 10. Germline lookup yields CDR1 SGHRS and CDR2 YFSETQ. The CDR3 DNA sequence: TGCGCCAGCAGCTCCATCGGTAGCGGGGGCTACTCTGGGGCCAACGTCCTGACTTTC. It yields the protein CASSSIGSGGYSGANVLTF.

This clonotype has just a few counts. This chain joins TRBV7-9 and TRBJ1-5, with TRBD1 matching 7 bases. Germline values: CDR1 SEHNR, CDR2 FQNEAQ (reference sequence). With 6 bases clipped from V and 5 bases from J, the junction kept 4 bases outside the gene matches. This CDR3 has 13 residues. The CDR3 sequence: CASSPQGDQPQHF. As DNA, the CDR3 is TGTGCCAGCAGTCCTCAGGGGGATCAGCCCCAGCATTTT. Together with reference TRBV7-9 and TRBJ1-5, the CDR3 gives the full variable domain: DTGVSQNPRHKITKRGQNVTFRCDPISEHNRLYWYRQTLGQGPEFLTYFQNEAQLEKSRLLSDRFSAERPKGSFSTLEIQRTEQGDSAMYLCASSPQGDQPQHFGDGTRLSIL.

Here the CDR3 DNA reads TGTGCCGGAACCCACAGGGGGTCTAGCACAGATACGCAGTATTTT. Protein: CAGTHRGSSTDTQYF. The chain has TRBV28 and TRBJ2-3, with 8 bases aligning to TRBD1. This CDR3 has 15 amino acids. J lost 0 bases, V lost 11 bases, and 10 bases had no gene match. Per germline, CDR1 MDHEN and CDR2 SYDVKM.

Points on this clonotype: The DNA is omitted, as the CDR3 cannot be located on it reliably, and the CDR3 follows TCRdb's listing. The CDR3 is CALNRGRKNCFF. The V call is TRBV10-3, the J call TRBJ1-4; the table names TRBD1, a call not compared with the DNA. Germline V lookup: CDR1 ENHRY, CDR2 SYGVKD. The CDR3 extends over 12 residues, inclusive of both ends.

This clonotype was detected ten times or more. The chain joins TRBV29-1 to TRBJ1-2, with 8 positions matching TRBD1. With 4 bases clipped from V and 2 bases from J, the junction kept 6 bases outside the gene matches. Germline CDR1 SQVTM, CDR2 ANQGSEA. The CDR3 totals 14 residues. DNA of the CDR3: TGCAGCGTTGGGGACAGGAGTCTCAACTATGGCTACACCTTC. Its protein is CSVGDRSLNYGYTF.

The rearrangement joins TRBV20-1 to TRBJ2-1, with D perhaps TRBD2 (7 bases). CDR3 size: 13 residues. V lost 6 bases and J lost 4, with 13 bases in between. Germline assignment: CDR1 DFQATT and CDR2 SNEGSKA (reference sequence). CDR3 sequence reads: CSASAGHYNEQFF. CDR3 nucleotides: TGCAGTGCGTCAGCGGGACATTACAATGAGCAGTTCTTC.

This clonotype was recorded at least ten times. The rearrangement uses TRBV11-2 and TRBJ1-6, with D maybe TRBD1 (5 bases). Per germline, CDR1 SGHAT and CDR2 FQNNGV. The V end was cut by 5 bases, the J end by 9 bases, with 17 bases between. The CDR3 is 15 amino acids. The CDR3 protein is CASSPGAQTFSPLHF. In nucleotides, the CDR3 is TGTGCCAGCAGCCCCGGGGCTCAAACCTTTTCACCCCTCCACTTT.

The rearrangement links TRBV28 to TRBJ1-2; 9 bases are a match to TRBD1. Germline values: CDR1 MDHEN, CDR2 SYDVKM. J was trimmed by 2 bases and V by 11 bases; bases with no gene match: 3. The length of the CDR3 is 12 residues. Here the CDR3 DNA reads TGTGCCGGAGGGACAGGGAACTATGGCTACACCTTC. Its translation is CAGGTGNYGYTF.

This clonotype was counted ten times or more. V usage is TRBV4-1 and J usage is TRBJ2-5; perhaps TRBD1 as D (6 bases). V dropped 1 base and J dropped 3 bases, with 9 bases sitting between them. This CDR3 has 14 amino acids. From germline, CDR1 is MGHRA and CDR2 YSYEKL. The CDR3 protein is CASSQGDIKETQYF. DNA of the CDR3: TGCGCCAGCAGCCAAGGGGACATTAAAGAGACCCAGTACTTC.

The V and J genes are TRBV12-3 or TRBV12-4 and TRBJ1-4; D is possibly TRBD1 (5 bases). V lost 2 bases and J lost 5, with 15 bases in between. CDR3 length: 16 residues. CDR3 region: CASSLNDSPANEKLFF. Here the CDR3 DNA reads TGTGCCAGCAGTTTAAACGACAGCCCAGCGAATGAAAAACTGTTTTTT.

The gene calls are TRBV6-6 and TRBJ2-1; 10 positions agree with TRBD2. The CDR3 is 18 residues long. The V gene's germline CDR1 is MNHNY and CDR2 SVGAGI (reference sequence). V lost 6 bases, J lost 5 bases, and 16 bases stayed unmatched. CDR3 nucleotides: TGTGCCAGCAGCACAGGACTTAGCGGGGGGTTTCTCGACAATGAGCAGTTCTTC. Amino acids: CASSTGLSGGFLDNEQFF.

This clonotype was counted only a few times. The CDR3 sequence is CASIISADRADYGYTF. CDR3 DNA sequence: TGTGCCAGTATAATTTCCGCTGACAGGGCGGACTATGGCTACACCTTC. V gene TRBV19 combines with J gene TRBJ1-2, with 7 nucleotides matching TRBD1. Germline V gene sequence: CDR1 LNHDA, CDR2 SQIVND (reference sequence). Trimming took 7 bases from V and 3 from J; bases not matched to a gene: 14. The CDR3 is made up of 16 amino acids.

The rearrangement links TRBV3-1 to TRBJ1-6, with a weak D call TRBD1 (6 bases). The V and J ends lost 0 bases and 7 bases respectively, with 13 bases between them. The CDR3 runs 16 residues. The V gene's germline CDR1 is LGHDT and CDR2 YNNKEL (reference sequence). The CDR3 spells CASSQDLGAMNSPLHF. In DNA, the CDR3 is TGTGCCAGCAGCCAAGATCTGGGGGCCATGAATTCACCCCTCCACTTT.